The 5 T cell receptor beta chains below all came from one sample that was sequenced in a study of T cells after yellow fever vaccination. TCRdb called the 5' RACE reads again in MiXCR, with one record for every CDR3 protein. The profile shows nearly 350,000 distinct CDR3 sequences, around 8.1% of them singletons. The specimen was PBMCs, collected approximately 40 days after the first yellow fever vaccination. The origin of the receptors is a man aged 18 to 30 who received the YFV17D yellow fever vaccine.

Only a few counts were recorded for this clonotype. The gene calls are TRBV5-1 and TRBJ2-2, with 10 bases lining up with TRBD2. This CDR3 has 18 amino acids. Germline CDR1 reads SGHRS; CDR2 reads YFSETQ. Unmatched junction bases numbered 6, after V lost 1 base and J lost 0 bases. Here the CDR3 DNA reads TGCGCCAGCAGCTTGCGGGCTAGCGGGGGTCCGAACACCGGGGAGCTGTTTTTT. Its translation: CASSLRASGGPNTGELFF.

The CDR3 here is CSARPNGHSYEQYF. DNA of the CDR3: TGCAGTGCTAGACCCAACGGACATTCCTACGAGCAGTACTTC. This rearrangement joins TRBV20-1 to TRBJ2-7; D might be TRBD1 (5 bases). Trimming removed 2 bases at V and 1 base at J, with 12 bases between. This CDR3 has 14 amino acids. Per the germline V gene, CDR1 is DFQATT and CDR2 is SNEGSKA (reference sequence).

V is TRBV20-1 and J is TRBJ1-1, with D uncertain. Trimming cost V 3 bases and J 4 bases, with 18 bases left between them. Germline loops: CDR1 DFQATT, CDR2 SNEGSKA (reference sequence). This CDR3 has 15 residues. The chain's CDR3 is CSASSRSLWGTEAFF. The CDR3 DNA reads TGCAGTGCTAGCTCTCGATCTCTGTGGGGCACTGAAGCTTTCTTT.

This clonotype was detected many times. This sequence joins TRBV7-2 and TRBJ2-1; TRBD1 matches at 10 bases. The CDR3 consists of 16 residues. The ends lost 4 bases at V and 6 bases at J; junction bases unmatched: 9. CDR1 and CDR2 from the germline V gene are SGHTA and FQGNSA. The CDR3 spells CASSSYRDRGTNEQFF. In DNA form, the CDR3 reads TGTGCCAGCAGCTCCTACCGGGACAGGGGTACCAATGAGCAGTTCTTC.

This clonotype was counted at least ten times. The chain is built from TRBV4-1 and TRBJ1-3, with D maybe TRBD1 (5 bases). Germline V gives CDR1 MGHRA, CDR2 YSYEKL. The V and J ends lost 0 bases and 1 base respectively, with 13 bases between them. The CDR3 has 17 amino acids. CDR3 nucleotide sequence: TGCGCCAGCAGCCAAGATCCTCCTGGGGGATCTGGAAACACCATATATTTT. Its protein is CASSQDPPGGSGNTIYF.